This T cell receptor beta chain was profiled in a study of blood T cell repertoires in COVID-19. Whole-study context: From T cells, B-cell-depleted T cells, or PBMCs came the material, which was cDNA or gDNA.

J lost 6 bases, V lost 5 bases, and 14 bases had no gene match. The CDR3 length is 16 residues. The V gene's germline CDR1 is SGHRS and CDR2 YFSETQ. Original processing methods: Estimation of nucleated cell counts was performed using reference gene primer amplification. Sequenced by immunoSEQ multiplex PCR; TCRdb stores in-frame clones only, minus some. V and J calls and clone size come straight from that table; D and trimming were deduced from the DNA. Of about 100,000 clones in the sample, around four fifths are singletons; the top ten hold under 35%. The chain uses TRBV5-1 and TRBJ1-1, with 9 nucleotides matching TRBD1. The sequence came from a man between 70 and 80 years old with active or convalescent COVID-19. Material: peripheral blood. CDR3 loop: CASSKGQGKLGAEAFF. Here the CDR3 DNA reads TGCGCCAGCAGTAAGGGACAGGGTAAATTGGGCGCTGAAGCTTTCTTT. Using reference TRBV5-1 and TRBJ1-1 for the parts outside the CDR3, the full variable domain is KAGVTQTPRYLIKTRGQQVTLSCSPISGHRSVSWYQQTPGQGLQFLFEYFSETQRNKGNFPGRFSGRQFSNSRSEMNVSTLELGDSALYLCASSKGQGKLGAEAFFGQGTRLTVV.